The present TCR beta chain was sequenced within a study of post-analysis software for immune sequencing data. The overall study: In terms of disease course, relapsing-remitting, secondary progressive and progressive-relapsing multiple sclerosis were included.

The authors incorporated unique molecular identifiers into the TCR beta cDNA libraries. T cells, about 0.85 to 11 million of them, yielded approximately 500,000 cDNA molecules. Using its own MiXCR run on the PCR reads, TCRdb lists one record per CDR3 protein. The data show 800,000 to 950,000 distinct CDR3 sequences, 53% seen once. Study-wide points: In patients, TRBV5-6, TRBV5-1 and TRBV20-1 belonged to several TRBV segments found more frequently than in controls. Among multiple sclerosis patients, normalized Chao1 diversity was significantly below that of controls.

In the case of this clonotype: Its target is not known.

CDR3 length equals 14 residues. The germline CDR1 and CDR2 sequences are PRHDT and FYEKMQ (reference sequence). The sample was blood. The rearrangement joins TRBV13 to TRBJ2-5; 7 positions agree with TRBD1. The end of the DNA is better explained by TRBJ2-7, so the J call may be wrong. The source of this sequence is a girl between 5 and 17 years old with multiple sclerosis. The CDR3 coding sequence is TGTGCCAGCAGCCTACAGGGGACCGACTACGAGCAGTACTTC. Translating it yields CASSLQGTDYEQYF.